This TCR beta chain was identified in a study of shared clonotypes between healthy human individuals. Findings and limits, study-wide: In several donors, roughly 5.2% of naive CD4 clonotypes appeared in common. Naive subsets generally had larger estimated richness than memory subsets.

An even split of each subset's genomic DNA across several immunoSEQ plates was performed. Measured with immunoSEQ multiplex PCR; TCRdb has only the in-frame clones, and not every one. The data hold over a million clones, with about 80% observed a single time. All participating donors were Caucasian adults from Nashville, Tennessee. V trimming: 3 bases; J trimming: 7 bases; junction bases outside the gene matches: 16. There are 17 residues in the CDR3. CDR1 SGHRS and CDR2 YFSETQ come from the germline V gene. With respect to this clone: Its matching antigen is unknown.

This clonotype was obtained from a man between 18 and 29 years old in good health. Some clones in this sample may be carry-over from other donors' samples. Input material: memory CD4+ T cells from PBMCs. This sample's subset: CD45RA-negative fraction. The chain couples TRBV5-1 to TRBJ2-7, with TRBD1 identical over 10 bases. The CDR3 DNA is TGCGCCAGCAGCTCTACAAATCCGGGACAGGGGATGCGGGAGCAGTACTTC. It codes for CASSSTNPGQGMREQYF.